This TCR beta chain originates from a study of neurological immune-mediated disorders. Study-level results: Multiple sclerosis, the disease with the least TCR clonal expansion, fell below healthy controls, whereas HTLV-1-associated myelopathy showed the most. Across subjects, no CDR3 amino acid sequence appeared in expanded clones of more than one subject, a finding that suggested private repertoires in all groups.

As for time point: longitudinal time-point 2. Volunteers attending a blood bank in Maryland, USA, served as healthy controls. This clonotype was observed at least ten times. As yet, its antigen is unknown. The CDR3 spans 17 residues. Looked up from germline, CDR1 is MNHNS and CDR2 is SASEGT. Trimming took 2 bases from V and 8 from J; bases not matched to a gene: 12. 5'RACE with 10-nucleotide random UMIs generated the cDNA. TCRdb ran MiXCR on the 5' RACE reads and lists one entry per CDR3 protein. This table has over 55,000 distinct CDR3 sequences, more than 8% appearing once. This clonotype was sampled from a man aged 30 to 39 in good health. What was sequenced was PBMCs. The J gene is TRBJ2-1, the V gene TRBV6-1, with 10 bases lining up with TRBD2. CDR3 sequence (DNA): TGTGCCAGCAGTGAACTCTGGACTAGCGGCCCATGGGATGAGCAGTTCTTC. It yields the protein CASSELWTSGPWDEQFF.